This T cell receptor beta chain was profiled in a study of T cells after yellow fever vaccination. Study summary: It was SMART-Seq v4 Ultra Low Input that prepared the fractions with low cell numbers. Points from the study as a whole: Although the secondary response was weaker, it peaked faster, at day 5 versus 15. Reappearing after the booster were most of the clones from primary vaccination (96% CD4, around 90% CD8).

A 5'RACE template-switching step, the method used to make TCR cDNA, added a universal primer site and UMIs. MiXCR was run by TCRdb on the 5' RACE reads, yielding one entry per CDR3 protein. The sample yields 170,000 or so distinct CDR3 sequences, approximately 6.2% seen once. This clonotype was counted only a few times. Its antigen is as yet unknown. Trimming left V 3 bases short and J 0 bases short, with 12 bases between. The CDR3 is 17 amino acids. The rearrangement uses TRBV12-3 or TRBV12-4 and TRBJ1-6; no clear D. The sample consisted of CD4+ T cells sorted from PBMCs, taken on the day of the first yellow fever vaccination. This sequence originates from a man between 18 and 29 years old who received the YFV17D yellow fever vaccine. CDR3 in amino acids: CASSLSPASSYNSPLHF. The CDR3 nucleotides read TGTGCCAGCAGTTTGAGTCCGGCCAGCTCCTATAATTCACCCCTCCACTTT.